Detailed here is one T cell receptor (beta chain). The antigen is not known. Clones were read by immunoSEQ multiplex PCR, and TCRdb kept only the in-frame ones, dropping some. This table holds about 41,000 clones, approximately 84% found once. Naive or memory CD4+ cells were cultured 1:1 with T cell-depleted PBMCs plus CEF. This entry is derived from a study of CD4 T cells in relation to SARS-CoV-2 and coronaviruses. Turning to the study itself: ViraFEST: approximately ten-day antigen culture of PBMCs, then TCR beta CDR3 sequencing.

The length of the CDR3 is 13 residues. V lost 4 bases to trimming and J lost 2 bases; unmatched junction nucleotides: 2. Germline values: CDR1 KGHSH, CDR2 LQKENI. Broader study findings: Crossreactive clones expanded significantly less to SARS-CoV-2 than monoreactive clones.

The clonotype comes from an adult with COVID-19. The chain has TRBV18 and TRBJ2-7, with 7 positions matching TRBD1. Sequencing was done on a sample of naive CD4+ T cells from PBMCs, cultured in vitro. The subset was: naive CD4+ T cells isolated by negative enrichment. This chain's CDR3 is CASSRGQTYEQYF. The CDR3 DNA follows: TGTGCCAGCTCACGGGGACAGACCTACGAGCAGTACTTC.